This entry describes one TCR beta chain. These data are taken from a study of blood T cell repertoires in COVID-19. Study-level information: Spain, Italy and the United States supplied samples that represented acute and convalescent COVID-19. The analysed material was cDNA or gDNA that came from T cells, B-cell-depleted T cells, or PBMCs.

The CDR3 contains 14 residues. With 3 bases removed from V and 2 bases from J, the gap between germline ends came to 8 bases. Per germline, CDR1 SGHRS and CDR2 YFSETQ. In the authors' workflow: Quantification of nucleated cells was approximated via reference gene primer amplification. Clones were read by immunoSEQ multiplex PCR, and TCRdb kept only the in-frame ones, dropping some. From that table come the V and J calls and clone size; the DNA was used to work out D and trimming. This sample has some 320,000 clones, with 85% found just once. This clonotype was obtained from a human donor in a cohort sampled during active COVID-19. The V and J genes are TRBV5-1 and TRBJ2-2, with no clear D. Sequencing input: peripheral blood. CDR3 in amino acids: CASSSVGNTGELFF. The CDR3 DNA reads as TGCGCCAGCAGCTCGGTGGGCAACACCGGGGAGCTGTTTTTT.